The entry below gives a single T cell receptor (beta chain) sequence along with its context. This record comes from a study of PD-L1 blockade in urothelial cancer. Whole-study context: Most of the 29 patients were men who had bladder-origin urothelial cancer.

Time point reported: peripheral blood 6 weeks after treatment start. Sample numbers ranged from 1 to 8 per patient, encompassing pretreatment and on-treatment collections. Using immunoSEQ multiplex PCR, the repertoire was profiled, and TCRdb retains in-frame clones only, with some absent. The repertoire holds roughly 25,000 clones, with 82% as singletons. V was shortened by 2 bases and J by 4 bases, with 11 bases between the two germline ends. Germline loops: CDR1 SQVTM, CDR2 ANQGSEA. There are 13 residues in the CDR3. The rearrangement uses TRBV29-1 and TRBJ1-1, with D uncertain. Sample: PBMCs, taken around atezolizumab (anti-PD-L1) treatment. The clonotype originates from a man between 65 and 85 years old with urothelial cancer. The CDR3 sequence: CSVETEYGTEAFF. The CDR3 bases are TGCAGCGTTGAAACAGAGTATGGCACTGAAGCTTTCTTT. Drawing the rest from reference TRBV29-1 and TRBJ1-1, the complete variable domain is SAVISQKPSRDICQRGTSLTIQCQVDSQVTMMFWYRQQPGQSLTLIATANQGSEATYESGFVIDKFPISRPNLTFSTLTVSNMSPEDSSIYLCSVETEYGTEAFFGQGTRLTVV.